The following is a TCR beta chain sequence with its context. The antigen is unknown. Per germline, CDR1 SGDLS and CDR2 YYNGEE. J lost 6 bases, V lost 0 bases, and 8 bases had no gene match. The CDR3 sequence is 15 residues long. The sample comes from a study of cytomegalovirus exposure and HLA in healthy donors. Study conclusions and caveats: Most TCR beta V segments were productive about 90% or about 30% of the time in an earlier analysis.

The PCR made use of 60 Vbeta and 13 Jbeta primers. Assay used: immunoSEQ multiplex PCR; TCRdb lists only in-frame clones, some missing. Of about 89,000 clones detected, roughly 85% appear once; the ten largest clones hold 6.5% to 9%. The sequence was collected from a man aged 35 to 55 in good health and CMV-seropositive. The V call is TRBV9, the J call TRBJ1-2, with 7 positions matching TRBD1. The sequencing input was PBMCs. CDR3 bases: TGTGCCAGCAGCGTAGATAACAGGGGAAGAGATGGCTACACCTTC. Protein: CASSVDNRGRDGYTF.